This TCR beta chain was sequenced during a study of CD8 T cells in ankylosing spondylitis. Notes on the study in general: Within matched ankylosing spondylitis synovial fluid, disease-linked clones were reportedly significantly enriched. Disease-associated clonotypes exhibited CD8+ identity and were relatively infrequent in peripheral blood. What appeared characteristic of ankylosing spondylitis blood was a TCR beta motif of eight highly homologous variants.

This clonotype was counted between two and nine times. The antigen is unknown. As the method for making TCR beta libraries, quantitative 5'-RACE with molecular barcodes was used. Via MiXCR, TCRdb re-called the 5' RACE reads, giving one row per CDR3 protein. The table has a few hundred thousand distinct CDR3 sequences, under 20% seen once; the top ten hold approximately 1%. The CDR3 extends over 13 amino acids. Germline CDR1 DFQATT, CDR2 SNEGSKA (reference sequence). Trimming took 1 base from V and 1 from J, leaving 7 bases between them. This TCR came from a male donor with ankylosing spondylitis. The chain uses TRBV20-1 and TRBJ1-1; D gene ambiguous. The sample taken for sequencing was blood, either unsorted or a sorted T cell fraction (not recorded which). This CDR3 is CSARAKENTEAFF. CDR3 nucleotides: TGCAGTGCTAGAGCAAAAGAGAACACTGAAGCTTTCTTT.